This T cell receptor beta chain came from a study of siplizumab effects on memory and regulatory T cells. Study conclusions and caveats: Proliferating siplizumab-culture Tregs lacked confirmation of suppressive function. On average, about 70% of mappable alloreactive CD4+ clones were Treg-derived under siplizumab, against 26.9% in controls.

The CDR3 contains 16 residues. Trimming removed 9 bases at V and 0 bases at J, with 20 bases between. Germline assignment: CDR1 ENHRY and CDR2 SYGVKD. Data came from immunoSEQ multiplex PCR; TCRdb stores just in-frame clones and leaves some out. The table shows about 72,000 clones, with more than 80% occurring only once. To note about this clone: Its cognate antigen is unknown.

The sequenced material came from CD8+ T cells sorted from blood. The source is a human donor in good health. V is TRBV10-3 and J is TRBJ1-1; tentatively, D is TRBD1 (5 bases). The CDR3 DNA reads TGTGCCATATCCCCGGGGAGGGGAGAAGTGAACACTGAAGCTTTCTTT. Its protein is CAISPGRGEVNTEAFF.